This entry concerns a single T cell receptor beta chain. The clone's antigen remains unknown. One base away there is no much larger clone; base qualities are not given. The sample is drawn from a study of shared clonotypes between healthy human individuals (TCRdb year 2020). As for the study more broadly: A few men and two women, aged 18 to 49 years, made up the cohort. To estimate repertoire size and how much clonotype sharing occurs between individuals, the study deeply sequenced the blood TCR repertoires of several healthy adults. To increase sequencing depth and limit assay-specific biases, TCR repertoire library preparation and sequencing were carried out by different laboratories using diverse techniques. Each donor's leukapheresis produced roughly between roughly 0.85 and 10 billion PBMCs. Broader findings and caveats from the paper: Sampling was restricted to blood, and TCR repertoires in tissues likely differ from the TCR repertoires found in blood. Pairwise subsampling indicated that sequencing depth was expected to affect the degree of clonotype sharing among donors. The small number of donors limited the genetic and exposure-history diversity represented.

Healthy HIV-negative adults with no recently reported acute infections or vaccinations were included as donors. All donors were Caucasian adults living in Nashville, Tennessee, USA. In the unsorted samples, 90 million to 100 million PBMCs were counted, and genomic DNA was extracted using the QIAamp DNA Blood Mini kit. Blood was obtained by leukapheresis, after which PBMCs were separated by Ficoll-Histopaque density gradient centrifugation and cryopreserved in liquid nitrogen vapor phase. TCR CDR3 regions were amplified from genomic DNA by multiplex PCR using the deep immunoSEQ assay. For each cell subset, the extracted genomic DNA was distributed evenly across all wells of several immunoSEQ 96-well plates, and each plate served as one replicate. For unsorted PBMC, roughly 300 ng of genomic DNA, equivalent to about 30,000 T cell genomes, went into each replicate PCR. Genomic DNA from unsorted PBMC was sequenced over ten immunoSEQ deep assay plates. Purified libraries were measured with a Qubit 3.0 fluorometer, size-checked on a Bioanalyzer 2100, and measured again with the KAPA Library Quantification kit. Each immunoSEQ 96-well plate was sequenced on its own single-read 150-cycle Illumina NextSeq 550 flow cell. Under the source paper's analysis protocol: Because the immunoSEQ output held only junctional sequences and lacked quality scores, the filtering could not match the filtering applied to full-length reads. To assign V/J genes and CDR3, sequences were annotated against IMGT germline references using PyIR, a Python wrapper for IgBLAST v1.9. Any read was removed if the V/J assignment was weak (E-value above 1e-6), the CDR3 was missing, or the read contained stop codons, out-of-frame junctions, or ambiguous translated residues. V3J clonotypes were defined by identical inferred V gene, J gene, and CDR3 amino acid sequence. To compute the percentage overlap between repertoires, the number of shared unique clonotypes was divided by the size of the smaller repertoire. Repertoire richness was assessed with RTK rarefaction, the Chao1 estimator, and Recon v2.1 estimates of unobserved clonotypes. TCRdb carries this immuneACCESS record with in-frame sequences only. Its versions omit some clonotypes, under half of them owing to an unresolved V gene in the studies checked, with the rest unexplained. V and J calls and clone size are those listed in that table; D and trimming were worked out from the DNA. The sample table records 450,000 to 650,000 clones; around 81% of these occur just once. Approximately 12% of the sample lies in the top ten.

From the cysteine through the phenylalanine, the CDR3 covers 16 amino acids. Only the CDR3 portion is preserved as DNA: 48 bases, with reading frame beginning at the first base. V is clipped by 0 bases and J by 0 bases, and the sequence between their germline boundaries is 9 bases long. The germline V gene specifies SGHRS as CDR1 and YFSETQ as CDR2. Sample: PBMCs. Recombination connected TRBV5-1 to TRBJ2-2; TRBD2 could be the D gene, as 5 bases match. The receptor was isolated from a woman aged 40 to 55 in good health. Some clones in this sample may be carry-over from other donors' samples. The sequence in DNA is TGCGCCAGCAGCTTGGGAGTGGGAGCGAACACCGGGGAGCTGTTTTTT. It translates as CASSLGVGANTGELFF.